This TCR beta chain was captured in a study of T cell responses to AZD1222 COVID-19 vaccine. Study findings and constraints: The study sampled repertoires only after the peak T cell response. Spike-wide coverage was observed for vaccine-associated CD4 TCRs, with dominant responses at 160-218 and 743-854. It should be noted that donors were predominantly white British and more often female, and clonal diversity was possibly underestimated. Spike-specific TCR breadth and depth were elevated following two AZD1222 doses.

A note on this clone: The antigen is undetermined.

V lost 8 bases, J lost 5 bases, and 9 bases lay in between. This CDR3 is built from 11 residues. CDR1 and CDR2 (germline): MRHNA, SNTAGT. The protocol was immunoSEQ multiplex PCR, while the TCRdb copy is restricted to in-frame clones and leaves out a portion. The sample includes 110,000 to 150,000 clones, 80% to 90% of them seen just once. This clonotype was sampled from an adult in good health. Sequencing was performed on peripheral blood, taken on day 0 of AZD1222 vaccination. The rearrangement joins TRBV6-4 to TRBJ1-1, with D possibly being TRBD1 (5 bases). The CDR3 sequence is CASRWGTEAFF. In DNA form, the CDR3 reads TGTGCCAGCCGCTGGGGGACTGAAGCTTTCTTT.